The sequence of this T cell receptor (beta chain) was determined in a study of Graves' ophthalmopathy and Graves' hyperthyroidism. Regarding the study as a whole: The model predicted progression of ophthalmopathy with a sensitivity of about 68%, and its specificity was roughly 72%.

The CDR3 runs 14 residues. The germline V gene has CDR1 SGHRS and CDR2 YFSETQ. Absence of ophthalmopathy within 18 months of follow-up defined stable hyperthyroidism. Uncontrolled infections, pregnancy, lactation or other autoimmune diseases led to patient exclusion. A roughly 10 ml volume of fresh peripheral blood provided the PBMCs. Researchers took RNA transcripts and amplified TCR beta CDR3 regions from them. HTBI-primed first-round RT-PCR preceded second-round multiplex PCR. Each CDR3 protein is one row after TCRdb ran MiXCR on the multiplex PCR reads. The data hold some 360,000 distinct CDR3 sequences, with approximately 18% observed a single time. A note on this clonotype: Its antigen remains unidentified. A read error may produce the germline difference seen at one junction end.

Sequenced material: peripheral blood. The chain recombines TRBV5-1 with TRBJ2-7, with D tentatively TRBD2 (5 bases). This receptor was taken from an adult woman with stable Graves' hyperthyroidism. Here the CDR3 DNA reads TGCGTCAGCAGCTTGGCCCCCAGCGGCTACGAGCAGTACTTC. It specifies CVSSLAPSGYEQYF.